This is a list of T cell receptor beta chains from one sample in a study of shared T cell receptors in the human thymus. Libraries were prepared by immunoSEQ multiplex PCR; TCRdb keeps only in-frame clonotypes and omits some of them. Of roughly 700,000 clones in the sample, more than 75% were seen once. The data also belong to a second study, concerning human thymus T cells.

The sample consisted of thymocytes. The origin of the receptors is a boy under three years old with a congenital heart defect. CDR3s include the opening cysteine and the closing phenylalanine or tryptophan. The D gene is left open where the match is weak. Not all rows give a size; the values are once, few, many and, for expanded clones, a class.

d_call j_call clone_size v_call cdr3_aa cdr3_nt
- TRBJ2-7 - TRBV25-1 CASSDNYEQYF TGTGCCAGCAGTGACAACTACGAGCAGTACTTC
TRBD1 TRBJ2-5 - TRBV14 CASSQARGETQYF TGTGCCAGCAGCCAGGCCAGGGGGGAGACCCAGTACTTC
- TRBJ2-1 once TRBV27 CASSLTGTLGVEQFF TGTGCCAGCAGCTTGACAGGTACCCTTGGTGTTGAGCAGTTCTTC
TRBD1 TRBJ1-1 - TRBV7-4 CASSIPRQGATAEAFF TGTGCCAGCAGCATTCCCCGACAGGGGGCGACCGCTGAAGCTTTCTTT
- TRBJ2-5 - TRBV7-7 CASSAGPERGETQYF TGTGCCAGCAGCGCAGGCCCGGAGCGCGGGGAGACCCAGTACTTC
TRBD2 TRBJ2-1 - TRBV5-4 CASTQFPVLAGVWPYNEQFF TGTGCCAGCACCCAATTCCCAGTACTAGCGGGAGTTTGGCCCTACAATGAGCAGTTCTTC
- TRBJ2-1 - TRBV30 CAWSVRGDEQFF TGTGCCTGGAGTGTACGAGGAGATGAGCAGTTCTTC
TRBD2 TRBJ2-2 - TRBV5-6 CASSRLAGSREAGELFF TGTGCCAGCAGCCGACTAGCGGGATCTAGGGAGGCCGGGGAGCTGTTTTTT
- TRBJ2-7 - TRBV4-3 CARESERTGSPKYEQYF TGCGCCAGGGAAAGCGAAAGAACAGGGTCACCTAAGTACGAGCAGTACTTC
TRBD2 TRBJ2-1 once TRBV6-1 CASSDLSGRGNEQFF TGTGCCAGCAGTGACCTTAGCGGGAGGGGCAATGAGCAGTTCTTC
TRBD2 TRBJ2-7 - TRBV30 CAWSPRASGPGEFYEQYF TGTGCCTGGAGTCCGCGAGCTAGCGGGCCGGGGGAGTTCTACGAGCAGTACTTC
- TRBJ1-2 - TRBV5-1 CASRGTPYGYTF TGCGCCAGCAGGGGGACACCTTATGGCTACACCTTC
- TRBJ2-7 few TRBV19 CASSTLPAEGLTYEQYF TGTGCCAGTAGTACCCTTCCGGCGGAAGGCCTCACCTACGAGCAGTACTTC
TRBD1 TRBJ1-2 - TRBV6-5 CASRGTGGTEGYTF TGTGCCAGCAGGGGAACAGGGGGCACTGAAGGCTACACCTTC
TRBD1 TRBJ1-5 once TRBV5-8 CASSCRDRATGSNQPQHF TGTGCCAGCAGCTGCCGGGACAGGGCTACGGGGAGCAATCAGCCCCAGCATTTT